A single sample gave rise to the 31 T cell receptor beta chains below, sequenced in a study of beta chain features in type 1 diabetes. Findings and limits, study-wide: For Type 1 diabetes patients, all four CD4+ subsets carried TCRB CDR3s that were moderately but significantly shorter.

These receptors lack a known antigen. TCRB transcripts that were expressed got sequenced, as all of the isolated RNA had been reverse transcribed. Here immunoSEQ multiplex PCR was the method, and the copy in TCRdb shows in-frame clones only, minus some. The table has 250,000 to 350,000 clones, about 15% seen once. Sequencing used naive CD4+ T cells from blood. All receptors come from a man in his late teens or twenties with type 1 diabetes.

The chain combines TRBV19 with TRBJ2-1; D is undetermined. Germline CDR1 is LNHDA and CDR2 is SQIVND (reference sequence). This CDR3 has 15 residues. Trimming removed 1 base at V and 1 base at J, with 8 bases between. The CDR3 nucleotides are TGTGCCAGTAGTATAGGGCAGTCGTCCTACAATGAGCAGTTCTTC. It encodes CASSIGQSSYNEQFF.

This clone was recorded a few times. The V gene is TRBV2, the J gene TRBJ2-5, with 7 bases that match TRBD1. The CDR3 runs to 13 residues. The germline V gene encodes CDR1 SNHLY and CDR2 FYNNEI. Trimming removed 7 bases from V and 1 base from J; junction bases left unmatched: 3. The CDR3 spells CASKGGLQETQYF. The CDR3 bases are TGTGCCAGCAAAGGGGGCCTCCAAGAGACCCAGTACTTC.

This clone was observed a handful of times. The J gene is TRBJ2-1, the V gene TRBV5-4; 9 nucleotides match TRBD2. Germline V lookup: CDR1 SGHNT, CDR2 YYREEE (reference sequence). This CDR3 has 18 residues. V gave up 0 bases and J gave up 7 bases; unmatched junction bases: 14. CDR3 DNA sequence: TGTGCCAGCAGCTTGGGTGTGGGGACTAGCAAAGTTCGGAATGAGCAGTTCTTC. The encoded protein is CASSLGVGTSKVRNEQFF.

This clone was found a few times. The chain joins TRBV15 to TRBJ2-6, with 8 bases identical to TRBD1. The CDR3 loop spans 18 amino acids. Trimming took 1 base from V and 0 from J; bases not matched to a gene: 5. Germline values: CDR1 LNHNV, CDR2 YYDKDF (reference sequence). CDR3 coding DNA: TGTGCCACCAGCAGAGTGTGGACAGGGAGCTCTGGGGCCAACGTCCTGACTTTC. Translated: CATSRVWTGSSGANVLTF.

This chain uses TRBV28 with TRBJ2-7, with D perhaps TRBD2 (6 bases). Germline CDR1 and CDR2: MDHEN and SYDVKM. The CDR3 contains 14 residues. Trimming shortened V by 7 bases and J by 6 bases, and 19 bases separated the two germline ends. The CDR3 DNA sequence: TGTGCCAGCATCCGTTCGGGGGAGGTGGGCGAGCAGTACTTC. Its protein product is CASIRSGEVGEQYF.

The chain uses TRBV9 and TRBJ1-4; D call uncertain. Deletions cut 0 bases from V and 8 bases from J, with 17 bases between. The CDR3 extends over 16 amino acids. Germline CDR1 SGDLS, CDR2 YYNGEE. Here the CDR3 DNA reads TGTGCCAGCAGCGTAGGGGCAGGAGGGCTCGGAGAAAAACTGTTTTTT. Translating it yields CASSVGAGGLGEKLFF.

This clone was counted a few times. The gene calls are TRBV7-2 and TRBJ2-7; 10 bases are shared with TRBD1. Germline V CDR1 and CDR2: SGHTA, FQGNSA. This CDR3 spans 16 amino acids. J was trimmed by 3 bases and V by 7 bases; bases with no gene match: 12. CDR3 in amino acids: CASTYASGTGDYEQYF. The CDR3 DNA reads TGTGCCAGCACTTACGCTTCCGGGACAGGGGACTACGAGCAGTACTTC.

The V gene is TRBV6-5, the J gene TRBJ2-7; TRBD1 might be the D (5 bases). V lost 2 bases to trimming and J lost 4 bases, with 12 bases between them. Germline lookup yields CDR1 MNHEY and CDR2 SVGAGI. This CDR3 spans 14 amino acids. CDR3 residues: CASSYADTTYEQYF. CDR3 nucleotides: TGTGCCAGCAGTTACGCGGACACCACATACGAGCAGTACTTC.

Only a few counts were recorded for this clone. The chain carries TRBV28 and TRBJ2-3; TRBD2 agrees at 7 bases. The CDR3 sequence is 15 residues long. Germline V gene sequence: CDR1 MDHEN, CDR2 SYDVKM. The junction had 5 bases not matched to a gene; V was cut back by 1 base and J by 4 bases. The CDR3 reads CASSLFMGGADTQYF. The DNA for the CDR3 is TGTGCCAGCAGTTTATTTATGGGGGGGGCAGATACGCAGTATTTT.

The rearrangement uses TRBV29-1 and TRBJ2-7; D remains unclear. Germline loops: CDR1 SQVTM, CDR2 ANQGSEA. Trimming took 4 bases from V and 0 from J, leaving 7 bases between them. The CDR3 sequence is 12 residues long. This chain's CDR3 is CSVGHFSYEQYF. Here the CDR3 DNA reads TGCAGCGTTGGACACTTCTCCTACGAGCAGTACTTC.

In its sample, this clone was seen a few times. CDR3 sequence (DNA): TGTGCCAGCAGAGCGGGTTACGAGCAGTACTTC. Translation: CASRAGYEQYF. This chain uses TRBV2 with TRBJ2-7, with TRBD2 as a possible D gene (6 bases). Germline V gives CDR1 SNHLY, CDR2 FYNNEI. V shed 6 bases and J shed 4 bases, with 7 bases lying between them. The length of the CDR3 is 11 residues. The entire variable domain, with the rest obtained from reference TRBV2 and TRBJ2-7, is as follows: EPEVTQTPSHQVTQMGQEVILRCVPISNHLYFYWYRQILGQKVEFLVSFYNNEISEKSEIFDDQFSVERPDGSNFTLKIRSTKLEDSAMYFCASRAGYEQYFGPGTRLTVT.

CDR3 DNA sequence: TGTGCCAGCAGCCAAGATTGGGCCAGGGAAAAACTGTTTTTT. It codes for CASSQDWAREKLFF. This chain uses TRBV14 with TRBJ1-4; D uncertain. Trimming left V 0 bases short and J 8 bases short, with 10 bases between. Germline CDR1 and CDR2: SGHDN and FVKESK. This CDR3 has 14 residues.

This clone was found a few times. The V call is TRBV5-6, the J call TRBJ2-7; D perhaps matches TRBD2 (5 bases). V was clipped by 2 bases and J by 4 bases, with 10 bases between them. CDR3 size: 13 residues. The germline CDR1 and CDR2 sequences are SGHDT and YYEEEE. CDR3 sequence: CASSFRGRYEQYF. The CDR3 DNA follows: TGTGCCAGCAGCTTCCGGGGAAGGTACGAGCAGTACTTC. Full variable domain (outside the CDR3, taken from reference TRBV5-6 and TRBJ2-7): DAGVTQSPTHLIKTRGQQVTLRCSPKSGHDTVSWYQQALGQGPQFIFQYYEEEERQRGNFPDRFSGHQFPNYSSELNVNALLLGDSALYLCASSFRGRYEQYFGPGTRLTVT.

The rearrangement uses TRBV30 and TRBJ2-5; D is possibly TRBD2 (6 bases). Germline V CDR1 and CDR2: GTSNPN, SVGIG (reference sequence). There are 14 residues in the CDR3. V was shortened by 4 bases and J by 5 bases, with 17 bases between the two germline ends. CDR3 nucleotide sequence: TGTGCCTGGATGCCTCCGGGGGTGGGGGAGACCCAGTACTTC. Protein product: CAWMPPGVGETQYF.

The chain uses TRBV10-3 and TRBJ2-1; 9 bases align to TRBD1. The V and J ends lost 10 bases and 7 bases, in that order; junction bases with no gene match: 8. From germline, CDR1 is ENHRY and CDR2 SYGVKD. This CDR3 has 13 amino acids. The CDR3 is CATLTGGLNEQFF. The CDR3 DNA reads TGTGCCACCTTAACAGGGGGCTTGAATGAGCAGTTCTTC.

This clone has just a few counts. V and J are TRBV25-1 and TRBJ1-1; maybe TRBD1 (6 bases). The germline V gene encodes CDR1 MGHDK and CDR2 SYGVNS. V lost 8 bases to trimming and J lost 4 bases, with 20 bases between them. The CDR3 contains 15 residues. CDR3 bases: TGTGCCAGCGGGGAACAGGGTAACGTTTTCACTGAAGCTTTCTTT. As protein: CASGEQGNVFTEAFF.

The table lists this clone with a few counts. The CDR3 spells CASSRDSVDEQFF. The CDR3 DNA is TGTGCCAGCAGCAGGGACAGTGTAGATGAGCAGTTCTTC. The gene calls are TRBV5-6 and TRBJ2-1; 7 bases are shared with TRBD1. Germline V lookup: CDR1 SGHDT, CDR2 YYEEEE. With V trimmed by 4 bases and J by 8 bases, 6 bases remained unmatched. This CDR3 has 13 residues.

This clone was seen a few times. The genes are TRBV5-4 and TRBJ2-5, with TRBD2 identical over 12 bases. There are 15 residues in the CDR3. In germline, CDR1 is SGHNT, CDR2 YYREEE (reference sequence). V shed 2 bases, J shed 5 bases, and the junction held 4 bases outside the gene matches. CDR3 nucleotides: TGTGCCAGCAGCTTAAGACTAGCGGGAGACGAGACCCAGTACTTC. This encodes CASSLRLAGDETQYF.

This clone was detected a few times. This chain joins TRBV28 and TRBJ2-7; weak D call: TRBD2 (5 bases). Looked up from germline, CDR1 is MDHEN and CDR2 is SYDVKM. The CDR3 consists of 14 residues. V was cut by 4 bases and J by 7 bases, with 17 bases left in between. The CDR3 sequence is CASSSTAFSGEQYF. The CDR3 coding sequence is TGTGCCAGCAGTTCAACAGCTTTCTCGGGGGAGCAGTACTTC.

V gene TRBV7-7 combines with J gene TRBJ2-7, with 9 bases that match TRBD1. Per the germline V gene, CDR1 is SSHAT and CDR2 is FNYEAQ (reference sequence). V was pared by 1 base and J by 1 base, with 2 bases of the junction left unmatched. The CDR3 covers 15 residues. The CDR3 DNA follows: TGTGCCAGCAGCTTAGGGACAGGGGCTTCCTACGAGCAGTACTTC. The encoded protein is CASSLGTGASYEQYF.

The chain carries TRBV7-9 and TRBJ1-5; D perhaps matches TRBD1 (6 bases). The germline V and J ends were trimmed by 5 bases and 4 bases, with 9 bases remaining between them. There are 13 residues in the CDR3. The germline V gene encodes CDR1 SEHNR and CDR2 FQNEAQ (reference sequence). This chain's CDR3 is CASSRQGNQPQHF. The CDR3 DNA reads TGTGCCAGCAGCAGGCAGGGGAATCAGCCCCAGCATTTT. The complete variable domain, with remaining parts taken from reference TRBV7-9 and TRBJ1-5, reads DTGVSQNPRHKITKRGQNVTFRCDPISEHNRLYWYRQTLGQGPEFLTYFQNEAQLEKSRLLSDRFSAERPKGSFSTLEIQRTEQGDSAMYLCASSRQGNQPQHFGDGTRLSIL.

This clone turned up a few times. The rearrangement links TRBV6-1 to TRBJ1-2, with 9 bases fitting TRBD1. V gave up 4 bases and J gave up 6 bases; unmatched junction bases: 6. Germline-derived CDR1 and CDR2 are MNHNS and SASEGT. The CDR3 extends over 14 amino acids. The CDR3, as DNA: TGTGCCAGCAGTGTTCAACAGGGGGCTGATGGCTACACCTTC. As protein: CASSVQQGADGYTF.

The V gene is TRBV7-9, the J gene TRBJ2-1; D possibly corresponds to TRBD1 (6 bases). Trimming shortened V by 5 bases and J by 0 bases, and 14 bases separated the two germline ends. The CDR3 runs to 16 residues. Per the germline V gene, CDR1 is SEHNR and CDR2 is FQNEAQ (reference sequence). The CDR3 loop is CASSRETGSSYNEQFF. CDR3 nucleotide sequence: TGTGCCAGCAGCCGAGAGACAGGAAGCTCCTACAATGAGCAGTTCTTC.

This clone was seen only a few times. The chain joins TRBV19 to TRBJ1-6; no clear D. The V gene lost 5 bases and the J gene lost 8 bases, with 10 bases spanning the gap. In germline, CDR1 is LNHDA, CDR2 SQIVND (reference sequence). The CDR3 contains 13 residues. The CDR3 here is CASSPNRYSPLHF. The CDR3 region has the DNA TGTGCCAGTAGTCCTAACAGATATTCACCCCTCCACTTT.

V is TRBV7-2 and J is TRBJ1-2; the D gene is possibly TRBD1 (6 bases). Germline CDR1 is SGHTA and CDR2 is FQGNSA. CDR3 size: 14 residues. V lost 1 base and J lost 8, with 14 bases in between. DNA for the CDR3: TGTGCCAGCAGCTTAGAGCGCAGGGGAAAAGGCTACACCTTC. Protein sequence: CASSLERRGKGYTF.

The chain combines TRBV9 with TRBJ2-1; TRBD1 is a possible D gene (5 bases). The CDR3 is made up of 13 amino acids. Trimming took 2 bases from V and 8 from J, leaving 11 bases between them. Germline CDR1 SGDLS, CDR2 YYNGEE. The DNA for the CDR3 is TGTGCCAGCAGCGTGGGTCCCAGGGATGAGCAGTTCTTC. As protein: CASSVGPRDEQFF.

The chain recombines TRBV15 with TRBJ1-3; D unclear. Per the germline V gene, CDR1 is LNHNV and CDR2 is YYDKDF (reference sequence). The CDR3 spans 15 residues. The V gene lost 3 bases and the J gene lost 3 bases, with 12 bases spanning the gap. The CDR3 DNA is TGTGCCACCAGCAGCCAATGGACTGATGGAAACACCATATATTTT. It specifies CATSSQWTDGNTIYF.

V gene TRBV30 combines with J gene TRBJ2-3; 8 bases line up with TRBD1. Germline trimming cut 4 bases from V and 6 bases from J; bases unmatched to any gene: 15. The CDR3 consists of 16 residues. Germline values: CDR1 GTSNPN, CDR2 SVGIG (reference sequence). The CDR3 here is CAWTGGSVMRFDTQYF. CDR3 DNA: TGTGCCTGGACAGGGGGCTCGGTTATGCGGTTCGATACGCAGTATTTT.

This clone was seen only a few times. The V gene is TRBV7-2, the J gene TRBJ1-4; D uncertain. This CDR3 comprises 15 residues. The germline V and J ends were trimmed by 6 bases and 0 bases, with 11 bases remaining between them. Germline assignment: CDR1 SGHTA and CDR2 FQGNSA. This CDR3 is CASSRGFATNEKLFF. Here the CDR3 DNA reads TGTGCCAGCAGTCGGGGATTCGCAACTAATGAAAAACTGTTTTTT.

V and J are TRBV10-2 and TRBJ2-6; 7 bases are a match to TRBD1. CDR1 is WSHSY and CDR2 is SAAADI in the germline V gene. V trimming: 6 bases; J trimming: 2 bases; junction bases outside the gene matches: 13. The CDR3 contains 18 residues. The CDR3 spells CASRSRGGMMAGANVLTF. CDR3 in DNA: TGCGCCAGCAGGAGTAGAGGGGGCATGATGGCTGGGGCCAACGTCCTGACTTTC.

The chain uses TRBV29-1 and TRBJ2-7; 9 nucleotides match TRBD1. CDR3 length equals 14 residues. Losses at the gene ends were 4 bases for V and 5 bases for J; bases not matched to a gene: 9. Per the germline V gene, CDR1 is SQVTM and CDR2 is ANQGSEA. CDR3 protein: CSVVRRDREHEQYF. The CDR3 region has the DNA TGCAGCGTTGTTCGTAGGGACAGGGAGCACGAGCAGTACTTC.